This T cell receptor beta chain was identified during a study of blood T cell repertoires in COVID-19. The germline V gene encodes CDR1 MNHEY and CDR2 SMNVEV (reference sequence). The ends were cut back, 6 bases at V and 4 bases at J, with 12 bases in the middle. The CDR3 extends over 14 amino acids. The count of this clone is one. Measured with immunoSEQ multiplex PCR; TCRdb has only the in-frame clones, and not every one. The data hold roughly 400,000 clones, with roughly 86% observed a single time. This clonotype was obtained from a woman in her thirties or forties with acute COVID-19. The V gene is TRBV27, the J gene TRBJ2-2; tentatively, D is TRBD1 (6 bases). The sequenced sample consisted of PBMCs or T cells enriched from blood (not recorded which). The CDR3 nucleotides read TGTGCCAGCAGCCCGGGACAAAGCACCGGGGAGCTGTTTTTT. This codes for CASSPGQSTGELFF.